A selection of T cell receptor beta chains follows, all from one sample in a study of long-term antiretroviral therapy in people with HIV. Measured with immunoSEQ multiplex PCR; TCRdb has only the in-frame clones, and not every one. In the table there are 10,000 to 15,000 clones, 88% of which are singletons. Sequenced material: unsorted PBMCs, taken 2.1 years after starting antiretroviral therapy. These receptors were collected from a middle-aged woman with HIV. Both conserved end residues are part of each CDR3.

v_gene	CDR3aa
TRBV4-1	CASSQDGYYGYTF
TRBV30	CACFSHIGNTIYF
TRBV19	CASSIDFRDFGYTF
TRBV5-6	CASSNWDRENTEAFF
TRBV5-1	CASSLDREDGELFF
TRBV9	CASSDSGGAEYEQFF
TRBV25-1	CASSEGFSLNTEAFF
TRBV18	CASSPTFPGGQGATEAFF
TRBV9	CASSVQGDQPQHF
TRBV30	CAWSVTGVETQYF
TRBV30	CAWSVGGTGMEKLFF
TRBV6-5	CASSYVRTGGNYGYTF
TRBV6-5	CASGGQGAFGYTF
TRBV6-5	CASSYAMGTEAFF
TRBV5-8	CASSLGLRAGPDTQYF